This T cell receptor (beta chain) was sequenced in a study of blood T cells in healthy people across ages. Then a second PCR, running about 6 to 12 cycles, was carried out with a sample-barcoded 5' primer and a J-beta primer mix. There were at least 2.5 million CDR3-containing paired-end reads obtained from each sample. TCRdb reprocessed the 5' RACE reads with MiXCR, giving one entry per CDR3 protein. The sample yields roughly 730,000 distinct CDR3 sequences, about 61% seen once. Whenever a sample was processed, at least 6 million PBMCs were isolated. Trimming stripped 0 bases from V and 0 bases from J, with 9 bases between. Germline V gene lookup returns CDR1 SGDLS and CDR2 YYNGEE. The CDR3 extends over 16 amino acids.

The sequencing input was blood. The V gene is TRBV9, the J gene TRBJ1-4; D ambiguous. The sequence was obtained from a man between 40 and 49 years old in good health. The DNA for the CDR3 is TGTGCCAGCAGCGTAGCAACAGTCGCAACTAATGAAAAACTGTTTTTT. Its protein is CASSVATVATNEKLFF.